The present T cell receptor (beta chain) was sequenced within a study of blood T cell repertoires in COVID-19. Turning to the study itself: From T cells, B-cell-depleted T cells, or PBMCs came the material, which was cDNA or gDNA.

Each participant's cohort was designated according to participant-reported clinical history. Contact with a PCR-confirmed or clinician-diagnosed COVID-19 case occurred within 2 weeks of entry. V shed 5 bases, J shed 3 bases, and the junction held 10 bases outside the gene matches. Germline assignment: CDR1 LNHDA and CDR2 SQIVND (reference sequence). The CDR3 runs 16 residues. Original processing methods: Amplification from reference gene primers served as the basis for estimated nucleated cell counts. The method was immunoSEQ multiplex PCR; TCRdb's version includes in-frame clones alone and lacks a portion of them. The DNA was the basis for D and trimming; V, J and clone size are from that table. This sample yields roughly 58,000 clones, of which about 75% are seen a single time; around 54% belongs to the top ten.

The receptor's source is an older woman who had been exposed to COVID-19. The chain employs TRBV19 and TRBJ1-2; TRBD1 agrees at 9 bases. What was sequenced was PBMCs or T cells enriched from blood (not recorded which). The CDR3 DNA sequence: TGTGCCAGTAGTGCCACCGGGACAGGGACTTACTATGGCTACACCTTC. It specifies CASSATGTGTYYGYTF. The whole variable domain, filled in from reference TRBV19 and TRBJ1-2, reads DGGITQSPKYLFRKEGQNVTLSCEQNLNHDAMYWYRQDPGQGLRLIYYSQIVNDFQKGDIAEGYSVSREKKESFPLTVTSAQKNPTAFYLCASSATGTGTYYGYTFGSGTRLTVV.